This T cell receptor (beta chain) comes out of a study of metastatic and nonmetastatic thyroid tumors. Turning to the study itself: Malignant and benign thyroid patients had repertoires compared in peripheral blood and tumor or nodule tissue.

Every patient underwent thyroid surgery untreated. With MiXCR, TCRdb called clones anew from the PCR reads. The sample lists 20,000 to 30,000 clones, about 20% occurring once. Germline V lookup: CDR1 DFQATT, CDR2 SNEGSKA (reference sequence). This CDR3 is built from 14 residues. The ends were cut back, 5 bases at V and 8 bases at J, with 21 bases in the middle. This TCR came from a female donor with papillary thyroid cancer or a benign thyroid nodule (not recorded which). Some clones in this sample may be carry-over from other donors' samples. The genes are TRBV20-1 and TRBJ1-2; D is perhaps TRBD1 (5 bases). Input material: blood. The CDR3 loop reads CSAHRDQIQKGYTF. The CDR3 DNA reads TGCAGTGCTCACCGGGACCAGATCCAGAAGGGCTACACCTTC.